This T cell receptor beta chain was obtained from a study of human T cells and chemical hapten exposure. Across the whole study: Patch tests put 0.01% DPC on the upper back, and the results were checked at 6 days. Slight differences in pooled library volume were the main source of varying TCR yields across samples.

Regarding time point: patch test 1, 2 weeks after DPC sensitization. Treatment in this sample: therapeutic diphenylcyclopropenone sensitization with weekly scalp DPC. The study's findings and limits: Expanded TCR sets contained significantly more large CDR3 similarity clusters than controls.

Single cDNA molecules in the library carried unique molecular identifiers attached during preparation. A single record per CDR3 protein comes from TCRdb applying MiXCR to the RACE reads. The data show 380,000 or so distinct CDR3 sequences, about 4.4% seen once. This clonotype has a count of ten or more. Antigen specificity is unknown. V trimming: 5 bases; J trimming: 6 bases; junction bases outside the gene matches: 4. Germline loops: CDR1 WSHSY, CDR2 SAAADI. There are 14 residues in the CDR3. The V call is TRBV10-2, the J call TRBJ2-3; the match to TRBD2 covers 11 bases. The source is a woman aged 45-65 years with alopecia areata. Some clones in this sample may be carry-over from other donors' samples. The starting material was whole blood, obtained in connection with sensitization to the hapten diphenylcyclopropenone (DPC). The CDR3 DNA reads TGCGCCAGCAGTTCGACTAGCGGGGCTGATACGCAGTATTTT. It codes for CASSSTSGADTQYF.